This T cell receptor (beta chain) was found in a study of OX40 agonist ivuxolimab in advanced cancers. Study-level information: Patients received the agonistic anti-OX40 (CD134) antibody ivuxolimab.

Note on this clone: Its antigen remains unknown.

The germline V gene encodes CDR1 KGHSH and CDR2 LQKENI. The CDR3 is 16 residues long. V was pared by 0 bases and J by 2 bases, with 4 bases of the junction left unmatched. Study results and caveats: CD8+ T cells (on average) carried more expanded clones than CD4+ T cells.

The repertoire was sequenced with immunoSEQ multiplex PCR; TCRdb's copy has only in-frame clones and lacks some. Among 40,000 to 55,000 clones listed, less than 90% were seen once. People who had autoimmune disease history or systemic immunosuppression were excluded. This clonotype was obtained from an adult with an advanced solid tumor such as melanoma, head and neck, liver or kidney cancer. This chain connects TRBV18 to TRBJ2-5, with 9 bases matching TRBD2. The starting material was CD4+ or CD8+ T cells sorted from blood, obtained in a trial of the OX40 agonist ivuxolimab. The CDR3: CASSPPRAGGQETQYF. DNA for the CDR3: TGTGCCAGCTCACCACCGCGAGCGGGGGGACAAGAGACCCAGTACTTC.